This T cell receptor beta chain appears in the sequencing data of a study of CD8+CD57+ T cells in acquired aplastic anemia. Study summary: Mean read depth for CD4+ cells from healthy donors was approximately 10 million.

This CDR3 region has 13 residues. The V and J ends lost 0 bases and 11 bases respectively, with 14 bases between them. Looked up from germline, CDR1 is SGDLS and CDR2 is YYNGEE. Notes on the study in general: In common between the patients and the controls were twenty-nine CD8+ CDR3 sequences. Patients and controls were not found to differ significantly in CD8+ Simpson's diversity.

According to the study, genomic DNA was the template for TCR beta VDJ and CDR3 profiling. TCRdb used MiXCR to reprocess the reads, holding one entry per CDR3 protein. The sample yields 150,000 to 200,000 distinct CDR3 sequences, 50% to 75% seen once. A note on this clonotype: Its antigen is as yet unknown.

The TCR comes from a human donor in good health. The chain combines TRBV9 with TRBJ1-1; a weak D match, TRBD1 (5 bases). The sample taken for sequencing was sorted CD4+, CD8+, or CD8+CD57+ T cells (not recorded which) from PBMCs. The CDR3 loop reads CASSVADGTTAFF. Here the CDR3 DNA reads TGTGCCAGCAGCGTAGCTGATGGGACCACGGCTTTCTTT.